This T cell receptor beta chain was profiled in a study of blood T cell repertoires in COVID-19. Across the study: Researchers got acute and convalescent COVID-19 samples from the United States, Italy and Spain. PBMCs, B-cell-depleted T cells, or T cells provided the cDNA or gDNA that made up the material.

The Seattle patients joined while their infection was active and were tracked longitudinally afterward. V lost 2 bases to trimming and J lost 5 bases; unmatched junction nucleotides: 5. Germline V CDR1 and CDR2: GTSNPN, SVGIG (reference sequence). This CDR3 comprises 14 residues. Per the original data handling: Using reference gene primer amplification, nucleated cell counts were estimated. TCRdb's copy holds only in-frame clones and misses some; the assay was immunoSEQ multiplex PCR. That table is the source of V, J and clone size, and D and trimming were worked out from the DNA. The table includes around 290,000 clones, 65% to 90% detected once.

Sequenced material: peripheral blood. The chain couples TRBV30 to TRBJ2-2, with 7 nucleotides matching TRBD1. The receptor comes from a woman in her 70s with COVID-19, enrolled during active disease. In nucleotides, the CDR3 is TGTGCCTGGAGTCGAACAGGGGTTACCGGGGAGCTGTTTTTT. Residues: CAWSRTGVTGELFF.